A selection of T cell receptor beta chains follows, all from one sample in a study of post-analysis software for immune sequencing data. One entry per CDR3 protein results from TCRdb running MiXCR on the PCR reads. The data contain hundreds of thousands of distinct CDR3 sequences, approximately 60% of them singletons. Sequencing was performed on blood. These receptors all stem from a girl between 2 and 10 years old with multiple sclerosis. The CDR3 runs from the conserved cysteine through the conserved F or W. The order of the fields is V gene, J gene, CDR3 protein.

>TRBV6-2/TRBV6-3|TRBJ2-1
CASRGVGGSNEQFF
>TRBV20-1|TRBJ2-1
CSASGGGGNEQFF
>TRBV6-1|TRBJ1-1
CASIPDRATEAFF
>TRBV7-2|TRBJ2-1
CASSPRSFNEQFF
>TRBV20-1|TRBJ2-7
CSALARDRTYTYEQYF
>TRBV29-1|TRBJ2-7
CSVGSYTYEQYF
>TRBV7-9|TRBJ1-4
CASSGSLGEKLFF
>TRBV18|TRBJ2-4
CASSPSPAVVQYF
>TRBV7-9|TRBJ1-1
CASSPYRGRGSEAFF
>TRBV13|TRBJ2-1
CTSSLSSRYNEQFF
>TRBV27|TRBJ2-1
CASSFSASYNEQFF
>TRBV10-1|TRBJ2-3
CASSGGLPETQYF
>TRBV7-9|TRBJ2-1
CASSPYRDRDDEQFF
>TRBV12-3/TRBV12-4|TRBJ2-7
CASSLGDIYEQYF
>TRBV10-3|TRBJ2-5
CAISRGQGGEETQYF
>TRBV12-3/TRBV12-4|TRBJ1-2
CASGYPTGINGYTF
>TRBV7-9|TRBJ2-1
CASSLGRSGSRYNEQFF
>TRBV12-3/TRBV12-4|TRBJ1-2
CASSLSGTSGGYTF
>TRBV6-6|TRBJ2-3
CASSYGGWSTDTQYF
>TRBV20-1|TRBJ1-1
CSARGPVGTEAFF
>TRBV20-1|-
CSARIGTSVETQYF
>TRBV20-1|TRBJ2-3
CSAFVAEGVRTDTQYF
>TRBV2|TRBJ2-5
CASSGRDRGYQETQYF
>TRBV27|TRBJ2-1
CASSSRLAGASYNEQFF